Listed here is a single T cell receptor (beta chain). There is no known antigen for this receptor. No qualities accompany the bases; no much larger clone lies one base away. According to the germline V gene (reference sequence), CDR1 reads LNHDA and CDR2 reads SQIVND. The CDR3 holds 14 amino acids from the cysteine to the phenylalanine. Kept here is only the CDR3 DNA, which spans 42 bases and is read in frame from base 1. At the junction V is shortened by 1 base and J by 4 bases, with 10 bases in between. Following the manufacturer's instructions, the researchers used the immunoSEQ immune profiling system to amplify TCR beta CDR3 regions via multiplex PCR. An Illumina NextSeq system was used for sequencing. Processing in the source paper ran as follows. Sequence data were processed on the immunoSEQ Analyzer platform, and clonality was calculated as the square root of Simpson's index of productive rearrangements. V and J usage similarity was measured by Jensen-Shannon distance, and CDR3 generation probabilities were computed with OLGA. Shared CDR3 sequences were searched in the immuneACCESS database (August 2020) and in VDJdb (December 2020). TCRdb carries this immuneACCESS record with in-frame sequences only. Its versions omit some clonotypes, under half of them owing to an unresolved V gene in the studies checked, with the rest unexplained. That table gives V, J and clone size, and the DNA gave D and trimming. This sample gives 30,000 to 40,000 clones in total; roughly three fifths of them show up just once. The top ten hold approximately 0.81% of the sample.

The data stem from a study of monozygotic twins with cystic fibrosis (dated by TCRdb to the early 2020s). With respect to the entire study: Barcoded libraries were made from about 2.7 micrograms of fragmented DNA using approximately 14 PCR cycles. The study compared TCR beta repertoires within and between 16 monozygotic twin pairs with cystic fibrosis to assess genetic influence on V and J gene usage. The cohort comprised ten female and six male twin pairs aged about 2.0 to 40 years, median about 10 years, mostly children and adolescents. Twins were ranked among around 1,000 cohort participants for weight-for-height and FEVPerc (FEV1 disease centile) at the day of blood sampling. Data for three of the twin pairs had been reported previously in another context.

Findings and caveats that apply to the study as a whole: Only a small cohort was studied, and no association of shared CDR3 numbers with age, concordance or disease severity was found. Simpson clonality was generally low (median about 0.0087), suggesting a naive-dominated repertoire, with higher clonality in the most severely affected patients. Nucleotide-identical clonotype sharing was significantly higher within monozygotic CF twin pairs than between unrelated CF individuals (P = 0.000026, Mann-Whitney). The greatest similarity to the co-twin was observed for V gene usage in 13 of 16 pairs and for J usage in 8 of 16 pairs, which suggested genetic constraints.

The twin pairs came from the European Cystic Fibrosis Twin and Sibling Study Cohort, a cohort that recruited patients from some 150 CF clinics across 14 European countries. Zygosity and CFTR genotype were verified in-house, with zygosity tested by multiplex PCR of nine short tandem repeat loci. Each twin gave a peripheral blood sample, and clinical parameters were documented on that same day of blood sampling. Genomic DNA was isolated from peripheral blood cells with phenol/chloroform and kept in TE buffer at 4 degrees C. The sequencing input was blood. The chain employs TRBV19 and TRBJ1-2; the D segment could be TRBD1, given 5 matching bases. The TCR originated in a girl aged 10-17 years with cystic fibrosis. The CDR3 protein: CASSIGPGGYGYTF. The DNA sequence is given as TGTGCCAGTAGTATAGGACCCGGGGGCTATGGCTACACCTTC.